The 14 T cell receptor beta chains below were found in one sample sequenced in a study of cytomegalovirus exposure and HLA in healthy donors (dated by TCRdb to 2016 to 2017). Receptor amplification or capture employed the immunoSEQ multiplex PCR assay. For the multiplex PCR, a mixture combining 60 forward primers for TCR Vbeta segments and 13 reverse primers for TCR Jbeta segments was used. TCRdb retrieved this table from immuneACCESS and kept in-frame rearrangements only. Not all clones are present; in checked studies, unresolved V genes account for under half, and no reason is known for the remainder. Present in this sample are approximately 100,000 clones, about 70% of which were seen just once. The ten biggest clones cover 2.5% to 3.5% of the sample. Sequenced input: PBMCs. These receptor sequences come from a female donor in good health and CMV-seronegative.

CDR3 nucleotide sequence: TGTGCCTGGAGTGTAGGACAGCCCTATGGCTACACCTTC. This translates into CAWSVGQPYGYTF. The rearrangement uses TRBV30 and TRBJ1-2, with D possibly matching TRBD1 (6 bases). The V gene lost 0 bases and the J gene lost 4 bases, with 9 bases spanning the gap. The CDR3 sequence is 13 residues long. Germline V gene data show CDR1 as GTSNPN and CDR2 as SVGIG (reference sequence). Together with reference TRBV30 and TRBJ1-2, the CDR3 gives the full variable domain: SQTIHQWPATLVQPVGSPLSLECTVEGTSNPNLYWYRQAAGRGLQLLFYSVGIGQISSEVPQNLSASRPQDRQFILSSKKLLLSDSGFYLCAWSVGQPYGYTFGSGTRLTVV.

The chain links TRBV5-5 to TRBJ1-3; D is uncertain. Germline CDR1 reads SGHKS; CDR2 reads YYEKEE (reference sequence). The ends were cut back, 4 bases at V and 0 bases at J, with 8 bases in the middle. This CDR3 is built from 14 residues. In DNA, the CDR3 is TGTGCCAGCAGCCTAGACCCCTCTGGAAACACCATATATTTT. This sequence encodes CASSLDPSGNTIYF.

The rearrangement joins TRBV30 to TRBJ2-1, with 8 bases fitting TRBD1. This CDR3 is 13 amino acids long. V shed 2 bases and J 9 bases; nucleotides not matched to a gene: 6. CDR1 is GTSNPN, CDR2 SVGIG, per germline (reference sequence). The DNA of the CDR3 is TGTGCCTGGAGTAAGCAGGGGGCAGGTGAGCAGTTCTTC. Amino acids: CAWSKQGAGEQFF.

The V call is TRBV19, the J call TRBJ1-2; D unclear. CDR1 and CDR2 (germline): LNHDA, SQIVND (reference sequence). Trimming left V 5 bases short and J 3 bases short, with 13 bases between. This CDR3 has 14 residues. This chain's CDR3 is CASSFGTDYYGYTF. As DNA, the CDR3 is TGTGCCAGTAGTTTCGGAACGGACTACTATGGCTACACCTTC.

The gene calls are TRBV30 and TRBJ1-3; D gene unclear. V gave up 0 bases and J gave up 2 bases, with 8 bases separating them. Germline-derived CDR1 and CDR2 are GTSNPN and SVGIG (reference sequence). CDR3 length: 14 residues. DNA of the CDR3: TGTGCCTGGAGTGTACAGTCTACTGGAAACACCATATATTTT. Protein sequence: CAWSVQSTGNTIYF.

The J gene is TRBJ1-2, the V gene TRBV27, with D perhaps matching TRBD1 (5 bases). Germline V gives CDR1 MNHEY, CDR2 SMNVEV (reference sequence). This CDR3 comprises 14 residues. V dropped 4 bases and J dropped 0 bases, with 9 bases sitting between them. The CDR3 is CASSWGGANYGYTF. DNA of the CDR3: TGTGCCAGCAGTTGGGGGGGAGCTAACTATGGCTACACCTTC.

The J gene is TRBJ1-3, the V gene TRBV9; no clear D gene. The CDR3 extends over 13 amino acids. V was shortened by 10 bases and J by 0 bases, with 11 bases between the two germline ends. CDR1 and CDR2 (germline): SGDLS, YYNGEE. The CDR3: CASRAGSGNTIYF. The CDR3 DNA reads TGTGCCTCCAGAGCGGGCTCTGGAAACACCATATATTTT. The full variable domain, in which reference TRBV9 and TRBJ1-3 provide the parts outside the CDR3, is DSGVTQTPKHLITATGQRVTLRCSPRSGDLSVYWYQQSLDQGLQFLIQYYNGEERAKGNILERFSAQQFPDLHSELNLSSLELGDSALYFCASRAGSGNTIYFGEGSWLTVV.

This clone has only a few counts. The chain joins TRBV19 to TRBJ2-5; D is possibly TRBD2 (7 bases). Trimming removed 2 bases at V and 5 bases at J, with 12 bases between. Germline V lookup: CDR1 LNHDA, CDR2 SQIVND (reference sequence). This CDR3 has 14 amino acids. Written as DNA, the CDR3 is TGTGCCAGTAGTATAATCGGGGGGCAGGAGACCCAGTACTTC. Residues: CASSIIGGQETQYF.

V usage is TRBV19 and J usage is TRBJ2-7; 10 bases line up with TRBD2. This CDR3 is built from 15 residues. The ends lost 3 bases at V and 5 bases at J; junction bases unmatched: 7. From germline, CDR1 is LNHDA and CDR2 SQIVND (reference sequence). In DNA form, the CDR3 reads TGTGCCAGTAGTATTTCCAGCGGGAGGGCCCACGAGCAGTACTTC. Protein product: CASSISSGRAHEQYF. Combining the CDR3 with reference TRBV19 and TRBJ2-7 gives the whole variable domain DGGITQSPKYLFRKEGQNVTLSCEQNLNHDAMYWYRQDPGQGLRLIYYSQIVNDFQKGDIAEGYSVSREKKESFPLTVTSAQKNPTAFYLCASSISSGRAHEQYFGPGTRLTVT.

The chain combines TRBV15 with TRBJ2-7; possibly TRBD2 for D (5 bases). This CDR3 contains 14 residues. Germline CDR1 is LNHNV and CDR2 is YYDKDF (reference sequence). With 3 bases removed from V and 2 bases from J, the gap between germline ends came to 11 bases. CDR3 nucleotides: TGTGCCACCAGCAGCGACATCGGGGCCTACGAGCAGTACTTC. It translates to CATSSDIGAYEQYF.

The sample holds one count of this clone. V and J are TRBV28 and TRBJ2-1; possible D gene TRBD1, 6 bases. With 2 bases removed from V and 1 base from J, the gap between germline ends came to 6 bases. CDR3 size: 14 residues. Germline V gene lookup returns CDR1 MDHEN and CDR2 SYDVKM. This chain's CDR3 is CASSLRGSYNEQFF. In nucleotides, the CDR3 is TGTGCCAGCAGTTTAAGGGGGTCCTACAATGAGCAGTTCTTC.

This chain joins TRBV19 and TRBJ2-1; 11 positions agree with TRBD2. This CDR3 has 15 amino acids. Germline values: CDR1 LNHDA, CDR2 SQIVND (reference sequence). With 6 bases clipped from V and 3 bases from J, the junction kept 4 bases outside the gene matches. CDR3 residues: CASRKTSGGYNEQFF. The CDR3 DNA is TGTGCCAGTAGGAAAACTAGCGGGGGCTACAATGAGCAGTTCTTC. The full variable domain, its missing parts supplied by reference TRBV19 and TRBJ2-1, is DGGITQSPKYLFRKEGQNVTLSCEQNLNHDAMYWYRQDPGQGLRLIYYSQIVNDFQKGDIAEGYSVSREKKESFPLTVTSAQKNPTAFYLCASRKTSGGYNEQFFGPGTRLTVL.

This clone occurred a few times. V is TRBV5-1 and J is TRBJ1-6; D gene uncertain. The CDR3 has 14 residues. CDR1 SGHRS and CDR2 YFSETQ come from the germline V gene. Trimming removed 0 bases from V and 3 bases from J, with 4 bases in between. The CDR3 nucleotides are TGCGCCAGCAGCTTGGGACACTATAATTCACCCCTCCACTTT. Translation gives CASSLGHYNSPLHF.

This clone has more than one count but fewer than ten. The chain recombines TRBV14 with TRBJ1-1, with D maybe TRBD1 (5 bases). V gave up 0 bases and J gave up 4 bases, with 18 bases separating them. From germline, CDR1 is SGHDN and CDR2 FVKESK. The CDR3 totals 17 residues. The CDR3 DNA sequence: TGTGCCAGCAGCCAAGATTGGGGGGGACGGGTCGGCACTGAAGCTTTCTTT. Translation gives CASSQDWGGRVGTEAFF.